These T cell receptor beta chains were read from a single sample in a study of OX40 agonist ivuxolimab in advanced cancers. Some clones are missing from TCRdb's copy, which holds only in-frame ones; the method was immunoSEQ multiplex PCR. Of approximately 54,000 clones in the sample, approximately 90% were seen once. The material was CD4+ or CD8+ T cells sorted from blood, obtained in a trial of the OX40 agonist ivuxolimab. The receptors were gathered from an adult with an advanced solid tumor such as melanoma, head and neck, liver or kidney cancer. Both conserved end residues are part of each CDR3.

V gene: TRBV29-1
J gene: TRBJ2-7
CDR3 protein: CSVQYRSSYEQYF

V gene: TRBV4-3
J gene: TRBJ2-7
CDR3 protein: CASSQGIGDEQYF

V gene: TRBV4-1
J gene: TRBJ2-3
CDR3 protein: CASSQGQGSADTQYF

V gene: TRBV6-5
J gene: TRBJ1-4
CDR3 protein: CASSTDRGHEKLFF

V gene: TRBV27
J gene: TRBJ2-5
CDR3 protein: CASSLVDTQETQYF

V gene: TRBV28
J gene: TRBJ2-7
CDR3 protein: CAGADSSYEQYF

V gene: TRBV7-9
J gene: TRBJ1-5
CDR3 protein: CASSLVGGSNQPQHF

V gene: TRBV4-1
J gene: .
CDR3 protein: CASSQMAGTYEQYF

V gene: TRBV6-5
J gene: TRBJ1-6
CDR3 protein: CASSYSISGGQLHF

V gene: TRBV6-1
J gene: TRBJ2-7
CDR3 protein: CASSYQVTEQYF

V gene: TRBV7-3
J gene: TRBJ2-3
CDR3 protein: CASSPSVGPGRGADTQYF

V gene: TRBV19
J gene: TRBJ1-5
CDR3 protein: CASDSGQRSNQPQHF

V gene: TRBV4-1
J gene: TRBJ1-2
CDR3 protein: CASSQSGGAYGYTF

V gene: TRBV4-1
J gene: TRBJ1-3
CDR3 protein: CASSQDRRSGNTIYF

V gene: TRBV27
J gene: TRBJ2-1
CDR3 protein: CASSLSGQGADNEQFF

V gene: TRBV5-1
J gene: TRBJ1-1
CDR3 protein: CASSSVGQNTEAFF

V gene: TRBV7-9
J gene: TRBJ2-1
CDR3 protein: CASSLGLAAYNEQFF

V gene: TRBV7-9
J gene: TRBJ2-2
CDR3 protein: CASSHEAAPYLNTGELFF

V gene: TRBV19
J gene: TRBJ2-1
CDR3 protein: CASTIGGSYNEQFF

V gene: TRBV11-2
J gene: TRBJ2-2
CDR3 protein: CASSLGRQGAVTGELFF

V gene: TRBV27
J gene: TRBJ1-2
CDR3 protein: CASSLSAGSNYGYTF

V gene: TRBV27
J gene: TRBJ2-3
CDR3 protein: CASSPQGFGLAAYSSTDTQYF

V gene: TRBV5-1
J gene: TRBJ2-1
CDR3 protein: CASSLTGVGYNEQFF